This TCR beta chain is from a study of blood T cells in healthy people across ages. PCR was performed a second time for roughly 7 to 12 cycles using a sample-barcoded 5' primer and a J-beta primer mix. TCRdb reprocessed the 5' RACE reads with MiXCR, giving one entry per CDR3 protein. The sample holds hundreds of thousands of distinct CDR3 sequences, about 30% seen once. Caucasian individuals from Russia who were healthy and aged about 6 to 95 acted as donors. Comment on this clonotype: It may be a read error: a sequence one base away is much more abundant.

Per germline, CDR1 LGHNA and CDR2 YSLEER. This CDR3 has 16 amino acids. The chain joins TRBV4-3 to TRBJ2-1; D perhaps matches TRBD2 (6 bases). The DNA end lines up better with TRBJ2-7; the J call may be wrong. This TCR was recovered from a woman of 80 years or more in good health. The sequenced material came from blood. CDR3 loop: CASSQGHGTLYNEQYF. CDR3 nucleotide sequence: TGCGCCAGCAGCCAAGGACACGGGACTCTTTACAATGAGCAGTACTTC.